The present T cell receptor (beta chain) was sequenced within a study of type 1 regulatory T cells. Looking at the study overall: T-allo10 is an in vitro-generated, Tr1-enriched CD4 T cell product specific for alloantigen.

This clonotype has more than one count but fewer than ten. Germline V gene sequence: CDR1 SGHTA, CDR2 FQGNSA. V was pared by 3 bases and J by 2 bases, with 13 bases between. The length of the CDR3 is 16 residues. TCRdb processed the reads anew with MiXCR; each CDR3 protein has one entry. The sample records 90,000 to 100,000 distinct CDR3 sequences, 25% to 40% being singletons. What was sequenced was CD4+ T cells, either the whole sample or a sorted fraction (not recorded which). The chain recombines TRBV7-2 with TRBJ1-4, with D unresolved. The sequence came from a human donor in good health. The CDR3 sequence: CASSFETLGTNEKLFF. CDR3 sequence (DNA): TGTGCCAGCAGCTTTGAGACCCTGGGGACTAATGAAAAACTGTTTTTT.